This TCR beta chain was observed in a study of T cell responses to AZD1222 COVID-19 vaccine. Study findings and constraints: Spike-specific TCR breadth and depth went up after people got two AZD1222 doses. Epitopes outside B.1.351 and B.1.1.7 mutated regions reportedly drew nearly half of spike TCRs.

A few counts support this clone. Its antigen is unidentified. Clones were sequenced by immunoSEQ multiplex PCR, and TCRdb holds only the in-frame ones, with some missing. This table holds about 64,000 clones, around nine tenths found once. V was cut by 5 bases and J by 3 bases, with 8 bases left in between. The CDR3 spans 12 residues. In germline, CDR1 is SEHNR, CDR2 FQNEAQ (reference sequence). The sequence was obtained from an adult who received the MenACWY meningococcal vaccine as a control. The J gene is TRBJ2-7, the V gene TRBV7-9; D is unclear. Sequencing was performed on peripheral blood, taken 28 days after the second dose of the MenACWY control vaccine. This CDR3 is CASSITGYEQYF. DNA for the CDR3: TGTGCCAGCAGCATAACGGGCTACGAGCAGTACTTC.